The clone carrying this TCR beta chain was seen at least ten times. Its antigen remains unknown. Individual cDNA molecules were tagged with unique molecular identifiers. TCRdb re-derived calls from the 5' RACE reads in MiXCR, one entry per CDR3 protein. Seen here are tens of thousands of distinct CDR3 sequences, around 6% observed once, and the top ten hold approximately 6.3%. Trimming took 6 bases from V and 5 from J, leaving 20 bases between them. Germline loops: CDR1 SGHVS, CDR2 FQNEAQ. CDR3 size: 15 residues. This sample is part of a study of early T cells in non-severe SARS-CoV-2 infection. The overall study: The authors sequenced bulk RNA from unsorted whole blood, leaving chains unpaired. Regarding the study as a whole: Matching results from VDJdb favored anti-spike CD8 responses, leaving private and CD4 specificities undetected.

The origin of this receptor is an adult who was a healthcare worker with PCR-confirmed SARS-CoV-2 infection or an uninfected control (not recorded which). Sequenced input: whole blood. The chain carries TRBV7-8 and TRBJ2-7; D may correspond to TRBD1 or TRBD2 (5 bases each). CDR3 residues: CASRPEGSRAHEQYF. The CDR3 DNA reads as TGTGCCAGCAGGCCCGAGGGGTCCCGAGCCCACGAGCAGTACTTC.